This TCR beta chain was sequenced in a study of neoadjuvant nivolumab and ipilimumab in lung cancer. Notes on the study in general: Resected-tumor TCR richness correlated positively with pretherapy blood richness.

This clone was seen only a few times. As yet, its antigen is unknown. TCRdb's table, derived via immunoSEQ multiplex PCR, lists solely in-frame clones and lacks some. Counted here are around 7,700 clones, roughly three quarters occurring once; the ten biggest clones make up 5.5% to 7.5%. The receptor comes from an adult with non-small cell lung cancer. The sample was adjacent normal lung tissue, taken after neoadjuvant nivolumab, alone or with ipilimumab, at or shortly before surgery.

CDR3 amino acids: CASSLAGTGDGYGYTF. The CDR3 coding sequence is TGCGCCAGCAGCTTGGCGGGGACAGGCGACGGCTATGGCTACACCTTC. The chain recombines TRBV5-1 with TRBJ1-2; 8 bases fit TRBD1. The CDR3 consists of 16 residues. After removal of 0 bases from V and 4 bases from J, the junction contained 8 bases not matched to a gene. Germline loops: CDR1 SGHRS, CDR2 YFSETQ.